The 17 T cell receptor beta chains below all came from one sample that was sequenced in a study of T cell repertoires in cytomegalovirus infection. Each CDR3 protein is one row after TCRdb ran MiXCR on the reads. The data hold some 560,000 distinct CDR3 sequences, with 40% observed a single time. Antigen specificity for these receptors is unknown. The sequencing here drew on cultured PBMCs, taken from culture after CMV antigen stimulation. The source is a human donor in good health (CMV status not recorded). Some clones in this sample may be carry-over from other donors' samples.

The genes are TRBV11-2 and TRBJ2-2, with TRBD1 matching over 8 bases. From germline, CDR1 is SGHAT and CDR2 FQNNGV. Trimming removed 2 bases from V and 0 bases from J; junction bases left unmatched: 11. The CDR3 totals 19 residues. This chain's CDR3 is CASSLPTQGAVANTGELFF. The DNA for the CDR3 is TGTGCCAGCAGCTTACCGACTCAGGGGGCGGTAGCGAACACCGGGGAGCTGTTTTTT.

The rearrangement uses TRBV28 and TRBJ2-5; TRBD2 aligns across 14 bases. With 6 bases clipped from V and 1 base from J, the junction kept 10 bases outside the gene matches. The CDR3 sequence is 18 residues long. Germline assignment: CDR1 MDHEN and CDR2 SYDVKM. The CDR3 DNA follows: TGTGCCAGCAGCTCCCCCGGGACTAGCGGGGGTTCCCAAGAGACCCAGTACTTC. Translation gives CASSSPGTSGGSQETQYF.

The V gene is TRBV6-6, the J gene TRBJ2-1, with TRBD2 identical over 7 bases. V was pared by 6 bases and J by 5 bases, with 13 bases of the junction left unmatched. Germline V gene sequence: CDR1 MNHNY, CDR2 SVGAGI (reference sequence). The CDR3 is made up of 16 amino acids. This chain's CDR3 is CASRAGRLAANNEQFF. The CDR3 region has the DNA TGTGCCAGCAGAGCCGGGAGGCTAGCGGCCAACAATGAGCAGTTCTTC.

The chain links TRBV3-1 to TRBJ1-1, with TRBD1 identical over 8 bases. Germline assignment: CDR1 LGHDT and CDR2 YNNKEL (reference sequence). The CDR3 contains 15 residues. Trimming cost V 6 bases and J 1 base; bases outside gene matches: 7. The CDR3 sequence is CASRPSGTGNTEAFF. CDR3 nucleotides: TGTGCCAGCAGACCATCCGGGACAGGGAACACTGAAGCTTTCTTT. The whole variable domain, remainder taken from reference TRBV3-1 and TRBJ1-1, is DTAVSQTPKYLVTQMGNDKSIKCEQNLGHDTMYWYKQDSKKFLKIMFSYNNKELIINETVPNRFSPKSPDKAHLNLHINSLELGDSAVYFCASRPSGTGNTEAFFGQGTRLTVV.

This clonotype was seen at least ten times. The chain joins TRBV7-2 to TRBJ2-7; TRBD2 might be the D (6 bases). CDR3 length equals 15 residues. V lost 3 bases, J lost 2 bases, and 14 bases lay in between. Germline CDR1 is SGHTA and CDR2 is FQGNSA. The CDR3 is CASSFRTGVTYEQYF. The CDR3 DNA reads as TGTGCCAGCAGCTTTAGAACGGGAGTGACCTACGAGCAGTACTTC.

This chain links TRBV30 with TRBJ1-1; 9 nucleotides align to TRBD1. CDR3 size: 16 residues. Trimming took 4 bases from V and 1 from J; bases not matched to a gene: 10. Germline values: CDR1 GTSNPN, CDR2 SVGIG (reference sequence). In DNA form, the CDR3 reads TGTGCCTGGAAAAATCGATGGGACAGGGAGAACACTGAAGCTTTCTTT. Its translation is CAWKNRWDRENTEAFF.

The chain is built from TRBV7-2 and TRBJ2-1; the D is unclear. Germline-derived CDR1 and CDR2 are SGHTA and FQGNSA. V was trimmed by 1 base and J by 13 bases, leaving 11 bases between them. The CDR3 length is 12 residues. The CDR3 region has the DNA TGTGCCAGCAGCTTAGAAGGCCAGATTCAGTTCTTC. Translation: CASSLEGQIQFF.

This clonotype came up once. CDR3 DNA: TGTGCCAGCAGTGGGGCGGGTACTCAAGAGACCCAGTACTTC. Its protein product is CASSGAGTQETQYF. The chain couples TRBV25-1 to TRBJ2-5; TRBD2 might be the D (5 bases). Germline CDR1 is MGHDK and CDR2 is SYGVNS. V shed 4 bases and J shed 2 bases, with 11 bases lying between them. The CDR3 extends over 14 amino acids.

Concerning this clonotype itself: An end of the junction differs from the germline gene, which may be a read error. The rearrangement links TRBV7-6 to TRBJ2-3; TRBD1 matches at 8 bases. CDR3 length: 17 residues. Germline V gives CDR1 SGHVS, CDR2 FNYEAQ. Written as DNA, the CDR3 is TGTGCCAGCAGCCCGATGGGGCGCGACAGGGGATCAGATACGCTGTATTTT. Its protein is CASSPMGRDRGSDTLYF.

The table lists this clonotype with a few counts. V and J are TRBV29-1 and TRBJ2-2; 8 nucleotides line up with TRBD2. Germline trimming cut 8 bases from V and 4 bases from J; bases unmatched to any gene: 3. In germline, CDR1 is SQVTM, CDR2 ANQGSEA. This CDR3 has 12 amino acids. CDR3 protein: CSFAGGTGELFF. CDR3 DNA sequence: TGCAGCTTCGCGGGGGGCACCGGGGAGCTGTTTTTT.

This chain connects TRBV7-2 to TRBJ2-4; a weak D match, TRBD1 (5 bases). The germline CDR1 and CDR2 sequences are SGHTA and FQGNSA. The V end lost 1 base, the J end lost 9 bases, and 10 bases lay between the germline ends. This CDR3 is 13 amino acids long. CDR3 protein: CASSLDPDTIQYF. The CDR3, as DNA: TGTGCCAGCAGCTTAGATCCGGACACCATTCAGTACTTC.

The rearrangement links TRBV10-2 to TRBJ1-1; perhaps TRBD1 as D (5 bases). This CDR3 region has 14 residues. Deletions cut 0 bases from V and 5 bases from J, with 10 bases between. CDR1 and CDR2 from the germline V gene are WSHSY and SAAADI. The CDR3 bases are TGCGCCAGCAGTGAGTCAGGGGCTCAGACTGAAGCTTTCTTT. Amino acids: CASSESGAQTEAFF.

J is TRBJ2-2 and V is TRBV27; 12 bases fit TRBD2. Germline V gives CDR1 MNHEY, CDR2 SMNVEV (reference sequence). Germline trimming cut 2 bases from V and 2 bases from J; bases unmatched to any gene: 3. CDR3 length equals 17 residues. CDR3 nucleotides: TGTGCCAGCAGTTTACCAGGACTAGCGGGAAACACCGGGGAGCTGTTTTTT. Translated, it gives CASSLPGLAGNTGELFF.

The CDR3 sequence: CASSLGGTKQETQYF. CDR3 DNA: TGTGCCAGCAGCTTAGGGGGGACTAAGCAAGAGACCCAGTACTTC. The chain combines TRBV7-2 with TRBJ2-5; 7 bases are a match to TRBD2. Germline loops: CDR1 SGHTA, CDR2 FQGNSA. The V segment lost 1 base and the J segment 2 bases; nucleotides outside the gene matches: 4. The CDR3 is 15 amino acids. The full variable domain, in which reference TRBV7-2 and TRBJ2-5 provide the parts outside the CDR3, is GAGVSQSPSNKVTEKGKDVELRCDPISGHTALYWYRQSLGQGLEFLIYFQGNSAPDKSGLPSDRFSAERTGGSVSTLTIQRTQQEDSAVYLCASSLGGTKQETQYFGPGTRLLVL.

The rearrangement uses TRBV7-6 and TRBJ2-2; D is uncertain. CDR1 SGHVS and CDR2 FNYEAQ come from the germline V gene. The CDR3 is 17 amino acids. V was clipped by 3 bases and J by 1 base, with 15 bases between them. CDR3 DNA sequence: TGTGCCAGCAGCTTCCGGCCGAAGGAGAGGAACACCGGGGAGCTGTTTTTT. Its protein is CASSFRPKERNTGELFF.

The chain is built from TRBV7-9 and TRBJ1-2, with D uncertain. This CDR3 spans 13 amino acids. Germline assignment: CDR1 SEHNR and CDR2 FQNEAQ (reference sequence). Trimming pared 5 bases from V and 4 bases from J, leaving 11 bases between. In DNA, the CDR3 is TGTGCCAGCAGCCTGGAGGCTTCCTATGGCTACACCTTC. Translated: CASSLEASYGYTF.

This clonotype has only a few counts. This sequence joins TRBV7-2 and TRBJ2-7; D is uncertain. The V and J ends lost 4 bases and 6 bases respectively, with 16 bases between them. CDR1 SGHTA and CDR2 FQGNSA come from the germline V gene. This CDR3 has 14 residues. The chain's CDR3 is CASSSIGISGEQYF. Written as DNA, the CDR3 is TGTGCCAGCAGCTCGATAGGAATCTCGGGCGAGCAGTACTTC.